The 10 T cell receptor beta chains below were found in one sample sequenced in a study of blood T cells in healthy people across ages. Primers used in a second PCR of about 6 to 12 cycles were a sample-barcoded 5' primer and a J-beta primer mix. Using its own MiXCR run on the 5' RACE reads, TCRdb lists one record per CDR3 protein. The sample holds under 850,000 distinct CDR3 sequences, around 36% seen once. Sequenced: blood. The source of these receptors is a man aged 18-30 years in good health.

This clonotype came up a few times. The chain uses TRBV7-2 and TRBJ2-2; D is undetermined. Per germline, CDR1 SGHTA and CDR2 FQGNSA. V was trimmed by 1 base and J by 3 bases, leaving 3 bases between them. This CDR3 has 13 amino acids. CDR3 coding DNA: TGTGCCAGCAGCTTAGACCACACCGGGGAGCTGTTTTTT. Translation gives CASSLDHTGELFF.

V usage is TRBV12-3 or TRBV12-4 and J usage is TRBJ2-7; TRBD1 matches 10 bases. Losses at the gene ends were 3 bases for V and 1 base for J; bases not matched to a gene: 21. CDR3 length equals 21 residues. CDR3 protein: CASSLAVSGTGVNYRSYEQYF. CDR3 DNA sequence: TGTGCCAGCAGTTTGGCCGTTAGCGGGACAGGGGTTAACTACCGATCCTACGAGCAGTACTTC.

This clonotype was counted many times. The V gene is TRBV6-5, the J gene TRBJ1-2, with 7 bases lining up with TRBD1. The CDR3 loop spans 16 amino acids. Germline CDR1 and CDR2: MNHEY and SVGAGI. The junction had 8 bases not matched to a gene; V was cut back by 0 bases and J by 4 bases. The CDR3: CASSYSRADRFYGYTF. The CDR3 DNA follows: TGTGCCAGCAGTTACTCGAGAGCGGACAGGTTCTATGGCTACACCTTC.

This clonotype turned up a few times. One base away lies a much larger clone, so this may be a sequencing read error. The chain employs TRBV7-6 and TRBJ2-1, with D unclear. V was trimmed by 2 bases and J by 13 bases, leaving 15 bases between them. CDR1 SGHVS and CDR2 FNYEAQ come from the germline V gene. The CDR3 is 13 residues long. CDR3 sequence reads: CASSLSLQETQFF. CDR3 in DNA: TGTGCCAGCAGCTTATCACTCCAAGAGACCCAGTTCTTC.

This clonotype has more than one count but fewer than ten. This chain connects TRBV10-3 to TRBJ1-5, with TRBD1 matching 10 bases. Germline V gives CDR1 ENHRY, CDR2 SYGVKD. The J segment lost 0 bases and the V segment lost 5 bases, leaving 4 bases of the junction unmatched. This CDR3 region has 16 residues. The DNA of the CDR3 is TGTGCCATCAGTCCGGGACAGGGGAATAGCAATCAGCCCCAGCATTTT. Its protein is CAISPGQGNSNQPQHF.

The CDR3 DNA reads as TGCAGCGTTCAATTAACAGGGGGGACTGAAGCTTTCTTT. Translation: CSVQLTGGTEAFF. J is TRBJ1-1 and V is TRBV29-1; TRBD1 aligns across 8 bases. Unmatched junction bases numbered 7, after V lost 5 bases and J lost 5 bases. The CDR3 has 13 residues. Germline V lookup: CDR1 SQVTM, CDR2 ANQGSEA.

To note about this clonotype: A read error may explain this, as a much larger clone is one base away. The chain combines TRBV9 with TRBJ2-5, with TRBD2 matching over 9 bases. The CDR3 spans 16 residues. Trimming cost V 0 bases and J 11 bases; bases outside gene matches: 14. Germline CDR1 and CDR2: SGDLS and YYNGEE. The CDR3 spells CASSVGSGGRYNEQYF. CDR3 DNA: TGTGCCAGCAGCGTAGGTAGCGGGGGTCGTTACAATGAGCAGTACTTC.

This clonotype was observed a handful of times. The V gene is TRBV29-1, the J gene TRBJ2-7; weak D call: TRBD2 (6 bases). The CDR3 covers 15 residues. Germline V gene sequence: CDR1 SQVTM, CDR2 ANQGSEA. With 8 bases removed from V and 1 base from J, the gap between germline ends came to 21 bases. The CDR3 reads CSTSGGEKESYEQYF. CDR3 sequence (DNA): TGCAGCACCTCCGGCGGGGAAAAGGAGTCCTACGAGCAGTACTTC.

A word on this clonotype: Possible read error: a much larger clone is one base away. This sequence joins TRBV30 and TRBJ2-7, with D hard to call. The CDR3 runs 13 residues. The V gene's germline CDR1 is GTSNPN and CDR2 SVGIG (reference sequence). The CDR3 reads CARRRQPSYEQYF. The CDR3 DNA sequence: TGTGCCCGGAGACGGCAACCCTCCTACGAGCAGTACTTC.

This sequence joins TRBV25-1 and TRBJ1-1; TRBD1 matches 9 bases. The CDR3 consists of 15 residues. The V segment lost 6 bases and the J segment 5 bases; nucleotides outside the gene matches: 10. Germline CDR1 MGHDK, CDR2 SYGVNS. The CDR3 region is CASREGTGKVTEAFF. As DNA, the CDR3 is TGTGCCAGCAGGGAGGGGACAGGGAAGGTGACTGAAGCTTTCTTT.